The sample holds one count of the clone carrying this TCR beta chain. Its target is not known. One junction end does not reproduce the germline sequence, and a read error may be involved. In germline, CDR1 is SEHNR, CDR2 FQNEAQ (reference sequence). The CDR3 extends over 14 amino acids. Each CDR3 protein is one row after TCRdb ran MiXCR on the reads. The profile shows about 830,000 distinct CDR3 sequences, around a third of them singletons. This entry belongs to a study of T cell repertoires in cytomegalovirus infection. Study-wide background: Recently identified HLA-C-restricted CMV epitopes were used, and well-studied HLA-B-restricted CMV epitopes were used as well. A matching HLA type, together with CMV infection, was signaled by public TCR beta signatures.

Whole-study results and caveats: CMV carriers with the relevant HLA were identified by cumulative public TCR beta family frequency. Dominating the ex vivo response were TCR beta clonotypes that were CMV-specific and HLA-C-restricted.

The source material was cultured CD8+ T cells from PBMCs, sampled from culture after CMV antigen stimulation. The origin of this receptor is a human donor in good health (CMV status not recorded). Some clones in this sample may be carry-over from other donors' samples. The chain carries TRBV7-9 and TRBJ2-2; D possibly matches TRBD1 or TRBD2 (5 bases each). CDR3 loop: CVSSLLGETGELFF. DNA for the CDR3: TGTGTCAGCAGCTTATTAGGGGAGACCGGGGAGCTGTTTTTT.